Below are 26 T cell receptor beta chains sequenced from a single sample in a study of OX40 agonist ivuxolimab in advanced cancers. The repertoire was sequenced with immunoSEQ multiplex PCR; TCRdb's copy has only in-frame clones and lacks some. The profile shows some 69,000 clones, about nine tenths of them singletons. This sample comprised CD4+ or CD8+ T cells sorted from blood, obtained in a trial of the OX40 agonist ivuxolimab. The receptors were sampled from an adult with an advanced solid tumor such as melanoma, head and neck, liver or kidney cancer.

This clone was seen a handful of times. The V call is TRBV11-2, the J call TRBJ1-1, with 12 bases aligning to TRBD1. The CDR3 covers 18 residues. The V and J ends lost 1 base and 1 base, in that order; junction bases with no gene match: 7. CDR1 and CDR2 from the germline V gene are SGHAT and FQNNGV. CDR3 residues: CASSLVLGQGAKNTEAFF. CDR3 in DNA: TGTGCCAGCAGCTTAGTGCTGGGACAGGGGGCGAAGAACACTGAAGCTTTCTTT.

The chain joins TRBV19 to TRBJ1-2; TRBD1 matches at 9 bases. Trimming at V came to 3 bases and at J to 8 bases, leaving 10 bases not matched to a gene. The CDR3 consists of 15 residues. Germline V gene lookup returns CDR1 LNHDA and CDR2 SQIVND (reference sequence). As DNA, the CDR3 is TGTGCCAGTAGTATTTTAGAGGGACAGGGAAGCGGCTACACCTTC. It is translated as CASSILEGQGSGYTF.

The CDR3 DNA follows: TGTGCCAGCAGCTTAACCCTCTTACAGGGAGGTACGAACACCGGGGAGCTGTTTTTT. Translating it yields CASSLTLLQGGTNTGELFF. V is TRBV11-3 and J is TRBJ2-2; D could derive from TRBD1 or TRBD2 (6 bases each). The CDR3 is 19 residues long. Trimming cost V 2 bases and J 0 bases, with 19 bases left between them. Germline loops: CDR1 SGHNT, CDR2 YENEEA.

The rearrangement joins TRBV19 to TRBJ1-1; 7 bases are a match to TRBD1. Germline CDR1 and CDR2: LNHDA and SQIVND (reference sequence). Trimming at V came to 9 bases and at J to 2 bases, leaving 6 bases not matched to a gene. The CDR3 is 13 amino acids. This chain's CDR3 is CASERQGNTEAFF. DNA for the CDR3: TGTGCCAGCGAACGACAGGGTAACACTGAAGCTTTCTTT.

This chain connects TRBV5-6 to TRBJ2-7, with TRBD1 identical over 8 bases. Germline CDR1 and CDR2: SGHDT and YYEEEE. Unmatched junction bases numbered 10, after V lost 4 bases and J lost 4 bases. This CDR3 has 15 amino acids. This chain's CDR3 is CASSPTPQGAYEQYF. The CDR3 DNA sequence: TGTGCCAGCAGCCCCACCCCCCAGGGGGCATACGAGCAGTACTTC. Complete variable domain (other parts from reference TRBV5-6 and TRBJ2-7): DAGVTQSPTHLIKTRGQQVTLRCSPKSGHDTVSWYQQALGQGPQFIFQYYEEEERQRGNFPDRFSGHQFPNYSSELNVNALLLGDSALYLCASSPTPQGAYEQYFGPGTRLTVT.

Note on this clone: One end of the junction is discordant with germline, which a read error may explain. The chain recombines TRBV27 with TRBJ1-2; D uncertain. This CDR3 has 13 residues. Per germline, CDR1 MNHEY and CDR2 SMNVEV (reference sequence). This CDR3 is CASSTLANYGYAF. The CDR3 DNA reads TGTGCCAGCAGTACCTTAGCTAACTATGGCTACGCCTTC.

This chain uses TRBV13 with TRBJ2-1, with 7 positions matching TRBD2. Trimming removed 6 bases from V and 0 bases from J; junction bases left unmatched: 8. Germline V gives CDR1 PRHDT, CDR2 FYEKMQ (reference sequence). This CDR3 spans 16 amino acids. The CDR3 nucleotides are TGTGCCAGCAGACCGTCTAGCGGTAGCTCCTACAATGAGCAGTTCTTC. This codes for CASRPSSGSSYNEQFF.

This chain uses TRBV6-5 with TRBJ1-1; 8 bases are a match to TRBD1. Germline loops: CDR1 MNHEY, CDR2 SVGAGI. The CDR3 spans 14 residues. V was pared by 7 bases and J by 5 bases, with 9 bases of the junction left unmatched. The CDR3 nucleotides read TGTGCCAGCAAACCCGGACAGGGATCAACTGAAGCTTTCTTT. This gives the protein CASKPGQGSTEAFF.

The chain is built from TRBV27 and TRBJ2-1; 8 positions match TRBD2. The CDR3 has 16 residues. Germline V gene data show CDR1 as MNHEY and CDR2 as SMNVEV (reference sequence). With V trimmed by 7 bases and J by 2 bases, 10 bases remained unmatched. CDR3 loop: CASNRPGTSAYNEQFF. CDR3 coding DNA: TGTGCCAGCAACCGCCCCGGGACTAGTGCCTACAATGAGCAGTTCTTC.

V gene TRBV7-2 combines with J gene TRBJ2-2; a weak D match, TRBD2 (7 bases). This CDR3 region has 17 residues. The germline CDR1 and CDR2 sequences are SGHTA and FQGNSA. V was trimmed by 1 base and J by 6 bases, leaving 18 bases between them. CDR3 DNA: TGTGCCAGCAGCTTAGAAGTCTCGGGGGGCTGGGCCGGGGAGCTGTTTTTT. Translating gives CASSLEVSGGWAGELFF.

The chain couples TRBV5-1 to TRBJ2-3, with D unclear. Trimming removed 4 bases from V and 0 bases from J, with 9 bases in between. This CDR3 spans 14 amino acids. Germline lookup yields CDR1 SGHRS and CDR2 YFSETQ. CDR3 bases: TGCGCCAGCAGCAAGCTAACTAGCACAGATACGCAGTATTTT. Residues: CASSKLTSTDTQYF. Drawing the rest from reference TRBV5-1 and TRBJ2-3, the complete variable domain is KAGVTQTPRYLIKTRGQQVTLSCSPISGHRSVSWYQQTPGQGLQFLFEYFSETQRNKGNFPGRFSGRQFSNSRSEMNVSTLELGDSALYLCASSKLTSTDTQYFGPGTRLTVL.

The chain employs TRBV25-1 and TRBJ1-2, with D perhaps TRBD1 (6 bases). V was cut by 5 bases and J by 6 bases, with 13 bases left in between. Germline assignment: CDR1 MGHDK and CDR2 SYGVNS. The CDR3 length is 13 residues. The CDR3: CASSQQDRNGYTF. The CDR3 nucleotides read TGTGCCAGCAGTCAACAAGACAGGAATGGCTACACCTTC.

Of note for this clone: This same CDR3 is encoded by further DNA sequences in the sample. V gene TRBV11-2 combines with J gene TRBJ2-1, with 11 bases aligning to TRBD1. CDR3 length: 16 amino acids. Per the germline V gene, CDR1 is SGHAT and CDR2 is FQNNGV. The V segment lost 6 bases and the J segment 4 bases; nucleotides outside the gene matches: 8. The CDR3 DNA follows: TGTGCCAGCAGGAGGACAGGGGGCGCAACATACAATGAGCAGTTCTTC. It encodes CASRRTGGATYNEQFF.

The chain employs TRBV6-1 and TRBJ1-6; D might be TRBD1 (5 bases). CDR3 length: 14 residues. V was pared by 6 bases and J by 11 bases, with 17 bases between. Germline V CDR1 and CDR2: MNHNS, SASEGT. CDR3 nucleotides: TGTGCCAGCAGGGGGGGGACGGTCCGTACACCCCTCCACTTT. Its protein product is CASRGGTVRTPLHF.

The gene calls are TRBV5-5 and TRBJ2-1, with D unresolved. The germline V gene encodes CDR1 SGHKS and CDR2 YYEKEE (reference sequence). The CDR3 runs 13 residues. V was cut by 2 bases and J by 7 bases, with 10 bases left in between. In nucleotides, the CDR3 is TGTGCCAGCAGCTTCTACAGAAGTAATGAGCAGTTCTTC. Its protein is CASSFYRSNEQFF.

The chain recombines TRBV2 with TRBJ2-3; tentative D call: TRBD2 (6 bases). Trimming took 6 bases from V and 0 from J, leaving 7 bases between them. The length of the CDR3 is 13 residues. Germline V CDR1 and CDR2: SNHLY, FYNNEI. The CDR3 sequence: CASRGTSTDTQYF. The CDR3 bases are TGTGCCAGCAGGGGGACTAGCACAGATACGCAGTATTTT.

This chain connects TRBV28 to TRBJ1-2, with 8 bases identical to TRBD1. The CDR3 spans 14 residues. Losses at the gene ends were 6 bases for V and 2 bases for J; bases not matched to a gene: 5. In germline, CDR1 is MDHEN, CDR2 SYDVKM. The CDR3 DNA sequence: TGTGCCAGCAGCTCAGACAGGGGAAACTATGGCTACACCTTC. Encoded protein: CASSSDRGNYGYTF.

The genes are TRBV7-3 and TRBJ1-6; D gene uncertain. Germline V lookup: CDR1 SGHTA, CDR2 FQGTGA. The ends were cut back, 2 bases at V and 7 bases at J, with 6 bases in the middle. CDR3 size: 13 residues. The CDR3 coding sequence is TGTGCCAGCAGCTTATACCCGAATTCACCCCTCCACTTT. Translated: CASSLYPNSPLHF.

The rearrangement uses TRBV28 and TRBJ2-2, with TRBD2 matching over 14 bases. CDR1 and CDR2 (germline): MDHEN, SYDVKM. V shed 6 bases and J 5 bases; nucleotides not matched to a gene: 14. The length of the CDR3 is 19 residues. The CDR3 sequence: CASRGLGLAGVQRTGELFF. CDR3 bases: TGTGCCAGCAGGGGGTTGGGACTAGCGGGAGTCCAAAGGACCGGGGAGCTGTTTTTT.

This rearrangement joins TRBV7-2 to TRBJ1-5, with D possibly being TRBD1 (5 bases). CDR3 length: 14 amino acids. Trimming shortened V by 5 bases and J by 1 base, and 9 bases separated the two germline ends. Per the germline V gene, CDR1 is SGHTA and CDR2 is FQGNSA. In nucleotides, the CDR3 is TGTGCCAGCAGCGCGGGACTAAGCAATCAGCCCCAGCATTTT. Encoded protein: CASSAGLSNQPQHF.

On this clone: Other DNA sequences in the same sample also yield this CDR3. The chain carries TRBV7-6 and TRBJ2-2; D may be TRBD2 (6 bases). V lost 5 bases, J lost 0 bases, and 13 bases lay in between. CDR1 is SGHVS, CDR2 FNYEAQ, per germline. The CDR3 has 16 residues. This CDR3 is CASSVVAAANTGELFF. Here the CDR3 DNA reads TGTGCCAGCAGCGTTGTAGCGGCCGCGAACACCGGGGAGCTGTTTTTT.

The V and J genes are TRBV5-1 and TRBJ2-1; D is uncertain. The V gene's germline CDR1 is SGHRS and CDR2 YFSETQ. This CDR3 contains 15 residues. V shed 0 bases and J shed 7 bases, with 14 bases lying between them. CDR3 region: CASSLAVGSVNEQFF. CDR3 coding DNA: TGCGCCAGCAGCTTGGCAGTGGGATCGGTAAATGAGCAGTTCTTC.

The rearrangement joins TRBV25-1 to TRBJ1-1; 10 nucleotides match TRBD1. This CDR3 has 15 residues. V dropped 4 bases and J dropped 5; count of bases not matched to a gene: 7. The germline V gene encodes CDR1 MGHDK and CDR2 SYGVNS. Written as DNA, the CDR3 is TGTGCCAGCAGTGCGACAGGGGGCGCAGGAACTGAAGCTTTCTTT. Translation: CASSATGGAGTEAFF.

This clone was observed once. The chain uses TRBV27 and TRBJ1-3, with a possible D match to TRBD1 (5 bases). There are 18 residues in the CDR3. The V gene's germline CDR1 is MNHEY and CDR2 SMNVEV (reference sequence). Trimming cost V 5 bases and J 2 bases, with 22 bases left between them. CDR3 protein: CASSPTTEPGGAGNTIYF. CDR3 sequence (DNA): TGTGCCAGCAGTCCAACTACCGAGCCGGGGGGGGCTGGAAACACCATATATTTT.

The chain has TRBV9 and TRBJ2-7, with 8 positions matching TRBD1. V lost 0 bases, J lost 3 bases, and 2 bases stayed unmatched. CDR1 is SGDLS, CDR2 YYNGEE, per germline. This CDR3 is built from 14 residues. In DNA form, the CDR3 reads TGTGCCAGCAGCGTAGGGACAGGGCACTACGAGCAGTACTTC. This gives the protein CASSVGTGHYEQYF. Drawing the rest from reference TRBV9 and TRBJ2-7, the complete variable domain is DSGVTQTPKHLITATGQRVTLRCSPRSGDLSVYWYQQSLDQGLQFLIQYYNGEERAKGNILERFSAQQFPDLHSELNLSSLELGDSALYFCASSVGTGHYEQYFGPGTRLTVT.

This chain connects TRBV9 to TRBJ1-3; TRBD1 aligns across 7 bases. This CDR3 region has 15 residues. CDR1 is SGDLS and CDR2 is YYNGEE in the germline V gene. V lost 4 bases and J lost 0; bases outside the gene matches: 4. CDR3 loop: CASSSGTVSGNTIYF. In DNA, the CDR3 is TGTGCCAGCAGCAGTGGGACAGTCTCTGGAAACACCATATATTTT.